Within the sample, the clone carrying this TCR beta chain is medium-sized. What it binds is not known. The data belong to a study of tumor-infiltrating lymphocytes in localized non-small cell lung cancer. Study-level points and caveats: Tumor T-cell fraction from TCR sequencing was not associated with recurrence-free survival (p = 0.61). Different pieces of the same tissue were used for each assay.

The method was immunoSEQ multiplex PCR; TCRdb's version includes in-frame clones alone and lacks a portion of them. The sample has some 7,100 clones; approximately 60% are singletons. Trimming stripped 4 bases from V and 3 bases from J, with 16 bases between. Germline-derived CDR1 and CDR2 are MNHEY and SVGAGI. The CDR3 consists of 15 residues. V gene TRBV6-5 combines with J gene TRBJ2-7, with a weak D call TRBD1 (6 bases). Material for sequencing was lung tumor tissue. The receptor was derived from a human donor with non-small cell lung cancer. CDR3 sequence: CASSSPRTAHYEQYF. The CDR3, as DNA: TGTGCCAGCAGTTCTCCCCGGACAGCTCACTACGAGCAGTACTTC.